This T cell receptor beta chain was captured in a study of shared clonotypes between healthy human individuals (dated by TCRdb to about 2020). About the investigation overall: The cohort comprised two women and a few men aged 18 to 49 years. Per donor, leukapheresis produced somewhere between about 0.9 and 10 billion PBMCs. Libraries were prepared and TCR repertoires were sequenced by different laboratories using diverse techniques, in order to increase sequencing depth and limit assay-specific biases. To estimate repertoire size and how much clonotype sharing occurs between individuals, the study deeply sequenced the blood TCR repertoires of about five healthy adults.

Using the deep immunoSEQ assay, multiplex PCR amplified TCR CDR3 regions from genomic DNA. Extracted genomic DNA from each cell subset was spread evenly across all wells of several immunoSEQ 96-well plates, with each plate serving as a replicate. For unsorted PBMC, roughly 0.3 ug genomic DNA, equal to 30,000 or so T cell genomes, was loaded into each replicate PCR. Ten immunoSEQ deep assay plates were used to sequence the unsorted PBMC genomic DNA. Purified libraries were measured with a Qubit 3.0 fluorometer, size-checked on a Bioanalyzer 2100, and measured again with the KAPA Library Quantification kit. Each immunoSEQ 96-well plate was sequenced on its own single-read 150-cycle Illumina NextSeq 550 flow cell. The original methods were these. The immunoSEQ output contained only junctional sequences without quality scores, so filtering could not match that applied to full-length reads. To assign V/J genes and CDR3, sequences were annotated using PyIR, a Python wrapper for IgBLAST v1.9, with IMGT germline references. Reads were removed for weak V/J assignments (E-value above 1e-6), missing CDR3, stop codons, out-of-frame junctions, or ambiguous translated residues. V3J clonotypes were defined as sequences sharing an identical inferred V gene, J gene, and CDR3 amino acid sequence. To compute the percentage overlap between repertoires, the number of shared unique clonotypes was divided by the size of the smaller repertoire. Repertoire richness was assessed with RTK rarefaction, the Chao1 estimator, and Recon v2.1 estimates of unobserved clonotypes. TCRdb holds this immuneACCESS table with in-frame rearrangements only. Some clones are missing; in checked studies, unresolved V genes explain under half, and the rest has no known cause. D and trimming were read from the DNA, whereas the V and J calls and clone size are those reported in that table. The sample records under 600,000 clones, 75% to 80% of which are singletons. The biggest ten clones account for approximately 13% of the sample.

What the study reported, not specific to this receptor: Pairwise subsampling led to the expectation that sequencing depth would affect the degree of clonotype sharing among donors. The small number of donors limited the genetic and exposure-history diversity represented. Sampling was restricted to blood, and TCR repertoires in tissue are likely to differ from TCR repertoires in blood.

This clone was detected only once. Its antigen is still unknown. The input lacks base qualities; no much larger clone sits a single base away. In the same sample, other DNA sequences code for this CDR3. The CDR3 covers 15 residues, taking in both the cysteine and the phenylalanine. Left in the record is the CDR3 DNA by itself, 45 bases read in frame from the first base. CDR1 and CDR2, per the germline V gene, are MNHNS and SASEGT. After removal of 3 bases from V and 3 bases from J, the junction retains 5 bases not matched to a gene. Donors were healthy HIV-negative adults with no recently reported acute infections or vaccinations. Every donor was a Caucasian adult residing in Nashville, Tennessee, USA. For unsorted samples, tens of millions of PBMCs were counted, and genomic DNA was extracted using the QIAamp DNA Blood Mini kit. After blood collection by leukapheresis, PBMCs were isolated using Ficoll-Histopaque density gradient centrifugation and then cryopreserved in the vapor phase of liquid nitrogen.

The sequenced material came from PBMCs. The receptor comes from a woman in her forties in good health. Some clones in this sample may be carry-over from other donors' samples. This chain joins TRBV6-1 to TRBJ2-7; 10 nucleotides in the junction match TRBD1. The CDR3 region: CASSEGTGAVYEQYF. The bases read TGTGCCAGCAGTGAGGGGACAGGGGCCGTCTACGAGCAGTACTTC.